The 18 T cell receptor beta chains presented below share a single source sample, sequenced in a study of a mutant IDH1 vaccine in newly diagnosed glioma. The time point here: week 47, end of study. Vaccination used 300 ug of mutant IDH1 20-mer peptide per dose, with topical imiquimod. Their recognized antigens are unknown. Profiled with immunoSEQ multiplex PCR; TCRdb holds only in-frame clones, not every one. The table shows tens of thousands of clones, with about four fifths occurring only once. Sequencing was performed on PBMCs, taken from a glioma patient whose treatment included an IDH1 peptide vaccine. These receptors came from a woman in her 30s with glioma. Some clones in this sample may be carry-over from other donors' samples.

This clone was seen a handful of times. DNA for the CDR3: TGTGCCAGCAGCTTAGGAGGGATAGAAACTGAAGCTTTCTTT. It codes for CASSLGGIETEAFF. The chain is built from TRBV7-9 and TRBJ1-1; D uncertain. CDR1 is SEHNR and CDR2 is FQNEAQ in the germline V gene (reference sequence). The V and J ends lost 1 base and 5 bases respectively, with 11 bases between them. The length of the CDR3 is 14 residues.

V gene TRBV5-6 combines with J gene TRBJ2-3, with 7 bases identical to TRBD1. Unmatched junction bases numbered 1, after V lost 5 bases and J lost 1 base. CDR1 is SGHDT, CDR2 YYEEEE, per germline. CDR3 length: 13 amino acids. In DNA form, the CDR3 reads TGTGCCAGCAGTCAGGGGGGCACAGATACGCAGTATTTT. Encoded protein: CASSQGGTDTQYF. The full variable domain, in which reference TRBV5-6 and TRBJ2-3 provide the parts outside the CDR3, is DAGVTQSPTHLIKTRGQQVTLRCSPKSGHDTVSWYQQALGQGPQFIFQYYEEEERQRGNFPDRFSGHQFPNYSSELNVNALLLGDSALYLCASSQGGTDTQYFGPGTRLTVL.

The chain couples TRBV11-2 to TRBJ2-1; 8 bases are a match to TRBD2. V shed 3 bases and J 4 bases; nucleotides not matched to a gene: 14. Germline CDR1 and CDR2: SGHAT and FQNNGV. CDR3 size: 18 residues. The CDR3 is CASSLRGLAGPAYNEQFF. The CDR3 DNA follows: TGTGCCAGCAGCTTGAGAGGGCTAGCGGGCCCGGCGTACAATGAGCAGTTCTTC.

The chain uses TRBV7-6 and TRBJ1-5; TRBD1 aligns across 9 bases. J lost 0 bases, V lost 5 bases, and 11 bases had no gene match. Germline loops: CDR1 SGHVS, CDR2 FNYEAQ. The CDR3 loop spans 18 amino acids. For the CDR3, the DNA is TGTGCCAGCAGCCCGAGGACAGGGGAGGCCTATAGCAATCAGCCCCAGCATTTT. Protein sequence: CASSPRTGEAYSNQPQHF. Full variable domain (missing parts from reference TRBV7-6 and TRBJ1-5): GAGVSQSPRYKVTKRGQDVALRCDPISGHVSLYWYRQALGQGPEFLTYFNYEAQQDKSGLPNDRFSAERPEGSISTLTIQRTEQRDSAMYRCASSPRTGEAYSNQPQHFGDGTRLSIL.

This chain joins TRBV6-5 and TRBJ2-7; D not certain. Trimming left V 6 bases short and J 3 bases short, with 15 bases between. CDR1 MNHEY and CDR2 SVGAGI come from the germline V gene. This CDR3 region has 14 residues. CDR3 sequence reads: CASSKYDANYEQYF. In DNA, the CDR3 is TGTGCCAGCAGCAAGTACGACGCGAACTACGAGCAGTACTTC.

The chain links TRBV5-1 to TRBJ2-7; 8 bases are shared with TRBD1. This CDR3 has 14 amino acids. The germline CDR1 and CDR2 sequences are SGHRS and YFSETQ. Trimming took 4 bases from V and 4 from J; bases not matched to a gene: 7. The CDR3 DNA is TGCGCCAGCAGCCTCGGACAGGGTTTGTACGAGCAGTACTTC. This encodes CASSLGQGLYEQYF.

The chain employs TRBV5-4 and TRBJ2-3, with TRBD2 matching 7 bases. Trimming took 4 bases from V and 3 from J; bases not matched to a gene: 20. Germline CDR1 is SGHNT and CDR2 is YYREEE (reference sequence). CDR3 size: 19 residues. The CDR3 nucleotides read TGTGCCAGCAGCCCGGAGTGGTACGAGGGAGGGCCCCCGACAGATACGCAGTATTTT. As protein: CASSPEWYEGGPPTDTQYF.

The chain has TRBV28 and TRBJ1-1, with D possibly TRBD1 on 6 matching bases. Trimming took off 2 bases at V and 6 bases at J, with 22 bases between the two ends. This CDR3 has 17 residues. Per germline, CDR1 MDHEN and CDR2 SYDVKM. The CDR3 nucleotides read TGTGCCAGCAGTTTACACCGGCAGGAGGGGGGCTGGGCTGAAGCTTTCTTT. This codes for CASSLHRQEGGWAEAFF. Full variable domain (remainder filled in from reference TRBV28 and TRBJ1-1): DVKVTQSSRYLVKRTGEKVFLECVQDMDHENMFWYRQDPGLGLRLIYFSYDVKMKEKGDIPEGYSVSREKKERFSLILESASTNQTSMYLCASSLHRQEGGWAEAFFGQGTRLTVV.

This chain links TRBV6-5 with TRBJ1-2, with TRBD1 matching over 7 bases. Germline-derived CDR1 and CDR2 are MNHEY and SVGAGI. The V gene end was trimmed by 5 bases and the J gene end by 9 bases; junction bases not matched to a gene: 6. The CDR3 extends over 12 amino acids. CDR3 amino acids: CASSADRERYTF. CDR3 bases: TGTGCCAGCAGTGCCGACAGGGAACGCTACACCTTC.

The chain couples TRBV15 to TRBJ1-3, with D unclear. The V and J ends lost 5 bases and 4 bases respectively, with 9 bases between them. The CDR3 totals 13 residues. The V gene's germline CDR1 is LNHNV and CDR2 YYDKDF (reference sequence). As DNA, the CDR3 is TGTGCCACCAGCGGGGTTGAAGGAAACACCATATATTTT. Translating it yields CATSGVEGNTIYF.

Only a few counts were recorded for this clone. The rearrangement uses TRBV4-2 and TRBJ1-1; D is unresolved. V was trimmed by 6 bases and J by 1 base, leaving 9 bases between them. The germline V gene has CDR1 LGHNA and CDR2 YNFKEQ. The CDR3 is 13 residues long. The CDR3 region is CASRLGTNTEAFF. CDR3 nucleotide sequence: TGTGCCAGCAGACTCGGAACGAACACTGAAGCTTTCTTT.

This chain connects TRBV5-4 to TRBJ1-4, with unresolved D. Germline CDR1 reads SGHNT; CDR2 reads YYREEE (reference sequence). Trimming stripped 4 bases from V and 0 bases from J, with 10 bases between. This CDR3 has 15 amino acids. The CDR3 DNA sequence: TGTGCCAGCAGCCCCGACGGTGCAACTAATGAAAAACTGTTTTTT. Translated: CASSPDGATNEKLFF.

This clone was observed a handful of times. The J gene is TRBJ2-1, the V gene TRBV7-9, with D possibly being TRBD2 (6 bases). V lost 3 bases and J 4 bases, leaving 13 bases between the germline ends. There are 15 residues in the CDR3. Germline CDR1 and CDR2: SEHNR and FQNEAQ (reference sequence). CDR3 in amino acids: CASSFLRDLYNEQFF. The CDR3 region has the DNA TGTGCCAGCAGCTTCCTCCGGGACTTGTACAATGAGCAGTTCTTC. The full variable domain, in which reference TRBV7-9 and TRBJ2-1 provide the parts outside the CDR3, is DTGVSQNPRHKITKRGQNVTFRCDPISEHNRLYWYRQTLGQGPEFLTYFQNEAQLEKSRLLSDRFSAERPKGSFSTLEIQRTEQGDSAMYLCASSFLRDLYNEQFFGPGTRLTVL.

CDR3 nucleotide sequence: TGCGCCAGCAGTTACGGGTCGCCGATTAGCAGTTGGTATTTT. This sequence encodes CASSYGSPISSWYF. The chain couples TRBV5-1 to TRBJ2-3; unclear D gene. The CDR3 consists of 14 residues. The V gene lost 5 bases and the J gene lost 14 bases, with 24 bases spanning the gap. Germline CDR1 and CDR2: SGHRS and YFSETQ.

The chain combines TRBV7-6 with TRBJ2-1; perhaps TRBD2 as D (6 bases). Germline V lookup: CDR1 SGHVS, CDR2 FNYEAQ. The V gene lost 1 base and the J gene lost 8 bases, with 12 bases spanning the gap. There are 14 residues in the CDR3. The CDR3 bases are TGTGCCAGCAGCTTAGACAGGACGGGGGATGAGCAGTTCTTC. This codes for CASSLDRTGDEQFF.

The rearrangement links TRBV4-1 to TRBJ2-7; 9 positions match TRBD1. CDR3 length equals 17 residues. V shed 4 bases and J 2 bases; nucleotides not matched to a gene: 12. CDR1 is MGHRA, CDR2 YSYEKL, per germline. The CDR3 loop is CASSPLGQGGGPYEQYF. The CDR3, as DNA: TGCGCCAGCAGCCCCTTGGGACAGGGTGGGGGGCCCTACGAGCAGTACTTC.

The J gene is TRBJ1-5, the V gene TRBV7-9; a weak D match, TRBD1 (5 bases). There are 14 residues in the CDR3. The V gene's germline CDR1 is SEHNR and CDR2 FQNEAQ (reference sequence). V was clipped by 2 bases and J by 3 bases, with 8 bases between them. CDR3 coding DNA: TGTGCCAGCAGCTTACCAGGGAACAATCAGCCCCAGCATTTT. This translates into CASSLPGNNQPQHF.

The chain couples TRBV4-1 to TRBJ1-1; 9 bases are shared with TRBD1. The CDR3 runs to 16 residues. Germline CDR1 reads MGHRA; CDR2 reads YSYEKL. Trimming at V came to 0 bases and at J to 0 bases, leaving 2 bases not matched to a gene. CDR3 DNA: TGCGCCAGCAGCCAAGATGGGACAGGGTTGAACACTGAAGCTTTCTTT. This sequence encodes CASSQDGTGLNTEAFF.